Presented here are 10 T cell receptor beta chains from one specimen sequenced in a study of blood T cell repertoires in COVID-19. Method: immunoSEQ multiplex PCR; TCRdb's copy keeps in-frame clones and lacks some. The sample yields about 330,000 clones, 80% to 95% seen once. The specimen was PBMCs or T cells enriched from blood (not recorded which). These receptors all come from a woman aged 25 to 39 who had recovered from COVID-19.

Only one count was recorded for this clone. The chain carries TRBV3-1 (or the pseudogene TRBV3-2) and TRBJ2-2; the D is unclear. CDR3 size: 16 residues. With 1 base removed from V and 0 bases from J, the gap between germline ends came to 9 bases. Germline V gives CDR1 LGHDT, CDR2 YNNKEL (reference sequence). The CDR3 DNA sequence: TGTGCCAGCAGCCAAGGAGAACTCGCGAACACCGGGGAGCTGTTTTTT. This sequence encodes CASSQGELANTGELFF.

The chain carries TRBV10-3 and TRBJ2-7, with 8 nucleotides matching TRBD2. The CDR3 totals 13 residues. CDR1 and CDR2 (germline): ENHRY, SYGVKD. Trimming at V came to 10 bases and at J to 3 bases, leaving 8 bases not matched to a gene. The CDR3 protein is CATGRGGGYEQYF. The CDR3 bases are TGTGCCACCGGGAGGGGAGGAGGCTACGAGCAGTACTTC.

The V and J genes are TRBV3-1 (or the pseudogene TRBV3-2) and TRBJ2-1, with unresolved D. Germline CDR1 reads LGHDT; CDR2 reads YNNKEL (reference sequence). Trimming stripped 4 bases from V and 9 bases from J, with 19 bases between. This CDR3 is 15 amino acids long. CDR3 amino acids: CASSPAGSRVAEQFF. In nucleotides, the CDR3 is TGTGCCAGCAGCCCGGCCGGGTCCCGGGTGGCTGAGCAGTTCTTC.

The V call is TRBV29-1, the J call TRBJ1-1, with D uncertain. V lost 6 bases and J 3 bases, leaving 14 bases between the germline ends. Germline V CDR1 and CDR2: SQVTM, ANQGSEA. CDR3 length: 13 residues. CDR3 in amino acids: CSVQKSPDTEAFF. CDR3 DNA sequence: TGCAGCGTGCAGAAGTCACCAGACACTGAAGCTTTCTTT.

V is TRBV4-2 and J is TRBJ2-1; 10 bases fit TRBD2. The length of the CDR3 is 17 residues. V lost 4 bases, J lost 9 bases, and 15 bases stayed unmatched. Germline CDR1 reads LGHNA; CDR2 reads YNFKEQ. In DNA, the CDR3 is TGTGCCAGCAGCCCTAGTCTTGCTAGCGGGGGAGGGGGTGAGCAGTTCTTC. Translation gives CASSPSLASGGGGEQFF.

This sequence joins TRBV28 and TRBJ1-2; D may be TRBD1 (6 bases). Germline CDR1 is MDHEN and CDR2 is SYDVKM. V shed 5 bases and J shed 6 bases, with 10 bases lying between them. This CDR3 is 12 amino acids long. CDR3 protein: CASSAQGNGYTF. The CDR3 DNA reads TGTGCCAGCAGTGCGCAGGGGAATGGCTACACCTTC.

The gene calls are TRBV4-1 and TRBJ1-4; D gene ambiguous. CDR1 MGHRA and CDR2 YSYEKL come from the germline V gene. The CDR3 extends over 15 amino acids. V lost 1 base, J lost 7 bases, and 13 bases lay in between. In DNA form, the CDR3 reads TGCGCCAGCAGCCAAGTAAAGGGAGCACTTGAAAAACTGTTTTTT. Its protein product is CASSQVKGALEKLFF.

This clone was recorded only once. J is TRBJ2-2 and V is TRBV30; 8 bases are a match to TRBD2. The V gene end was trimmed by 8 bases and the J gene end by 4 bases; junction bases not matched to a gene: 18. The CDR3 extends over 17 amino acids. Germline V lookup: CDR1 GTSNPN, CDR2 SVGIG (reference sequence). The CDR3 nucleotides read TGTGCCCGGGAGAACCGCGGGGGGCGCGAGGGCACCGGGGAGCTGTTTTTT. As protein: CARENRGGREGTGELFF.

The chain links TRBV7-7 to TRBJ2-7; possible D gene TRBD2, 6 bases. CDR1 is SSHAT and CDR2 is FNYEAQ in the germline V gene (reference sequence). The length of the CDR3 is 13 residues. CDR3 DNA: TGTGCTAGCGAAAGGGGACTCGACTACGAGCAGTACTTC. It is translated as CASERGLDYEQYF.

The chain recombines TRBV5-1 with TRBJ1-3, with unresolved D. With 1 base removed from V and 0 bases from J, the gap between germline ends came to 11 bases. Germline values: CDR1 SGHRS, CDR2 YFSETQ. The CDR3 has 16 residues. The CDR3 nucleotides are TGCGCCAGCAGCTTGACCCAGGCCAACTCTGGAAACACCATATATTTT. This translates into CASSLTQANSGNTIYF. Variable domain in full (rest from reference TRBV5-1 and TRBJ1-3): KAGVTQTPRYLIKTRGQQVTLSCSPISGHRSVSWYQQTPGQGLQFLFEYFSETQRNKGNFPGRFSGRQFSNSRSEMNVSTLELGDSALYLCASSLTQANSGNTIYFGEGSWLTVV.